This TCR beta chain was observed in a study of shared clonotypes between healthy human individuals (dated by TCRdb to the early 2020s). About the investigation overall: A few men and a couple of women, aged 18 to 49 years, made up the cohort. Per donor, three plates each were used for CD4 naive and CD4 memory, two for CD8 naive, and one for CD8 memory. To estimate repertoire size and how much clonotype sharing occurs between individuals, the study deeply sequenced the blood TCR repertoires of five or six healthy adults. To increase sequencing depth and limit assay-specific biases, TCR repertoire library preparation and sequencing were carried out by different laboratories using diverse techniques. Each donor's leukapheresis produced roughly between about 0.8 and 8.9 billion PBMCs.

Beyond this particular receptor, the publication reports: Roughly 5% of naive CD4, 3% to 4% of naive CD8, about 2.5% of memory CD4, and around 0.42% of memory CD8 clonotypes were shared across a few donors. Only blood was sampled, and tissue TCR repertoires likely differ from those in blood. Even with the large sequencing depth, rarefaction of the sorted-subset datasets indicated that sequencing was incomplete. Naive subsets generally had larger estimated clonotype richness than memory subsets. Because the study included only a small number of donors, the genetic and exposure-history diversity represented was limited. Compared with non-shared clonotypes, the clonotypes found in all four sorted-subset donors had higher generation probabilities. Pairwise subsampling led to the expectation that sequencing depth would affect the degree of clonotype sharing among donors.

The donors were healthy, HIV-negative adults who had no recently reported acute infections or vaccinations. Every donor was a Caucasian adult living in Nashville, Tennessee, USA. Magnetic negative selection was used to enrich CD4+ T cells, after which naive cells were positively selected on CD45RA and the negative fraction became the memory subset. After blood collection by leukapheresis, PBMCs were isolated using Ficoll-Histopaque density gradient centrifugation and then cryopreserved in the vapor phase of liquid nitrogen. Purity and quantity of every magnetically sorted T cell population were checked by analytical flow cytometry. Genomic DNA was isolated from every sorted fraction and measured by UV absorbance on a Nanodrop 2000c. Remarks on this clone: Its target antigen remains unknown. It has no much larger one-base neighbor in the sample; base qualities were not kept.

Using the deep immunoSEQ assay, multiplex PCR amplified TCR CDR3 regions from genomic DNA. Extracted genomic DNA from each cell subset was spread evenly across all wells of several immunoSEQ 96-well plates, with each plate serving as a replicate. For sorted subsets, 200 to 250 ng genomic DNA, equal to 25,000 to 35,000 T cell genomes, was loaded into each replicate PCR. Purified libraries were measured with a Qubit 3.0 fluorometer, size-checked on a Bioanalyzer 2100, and measured again with the KAPA Library Quantification kit. Every immunoSEQ 96-well plate was sequenced on a separate single-read 150-cycle Illumina NextSeq 550 flow cell. The paper's data handling went like this. Because only junctional sequences without quality scores were contained in the immunoSEQ output, filtering matching that applied to full-length reads could not be performed. Sequences were annotated with PyIR, a Python wrapper for IgBLAST v1.9, and V/J genes and CDR3 were assigned using IMGT germline references. Reads with weak V/J assignments (E-value above 1e-6), missing CDR3, stop codons, out-of-frame junctions, or ambiguous translated residues were removed. A V3J clonotype was defined by an identical inferred V gene, J gene, and CDR3 amino acid sequence. Percentage overlap between repertoires was computed as shared unique clonotypes divided by the size of the smaller repertoire. Richness of each repertoire was evaluated using RTK rarefaction, the Chao1 estimator, and Recon v2.1 estimates of unobserved clonotypes. For all TCRbeta clonotypes obtained by the gDNA method from several donors, generation probabilities were computed with OLGA. TCRdb limited this immuneACCESS table to in-frame rearrangements with V and J called. A share of clones is missing; checked studies link under half to unresolved V genes, and the rest is unexplained. The DNA was the basis for D and trimming; V, J and clone size are from that table. This sample comprises some 1.5 million clones, approximately 96% of them detected only once. Together, the top ten hold 0.95% to 1.5% of the sample.

From its cysteine to its phenylalanine, the CDR3 spans 16 amino acids. The kept DNA is CDR3 alone, 48 bases in frame from the first base. V and J are truncated by 6 bases and 0 bases respectively, leaving an intervening sequence of 14 bases. The germline V gene gives CDR1 as SGHVS and CDR2 as FNYEAQ. The chain links TRBV7-6 with TRBJ2-2; the D gene is possibly TRBD2, with 6 bases matching. This receptor was obtained from a man under 40 in good health. Material: naive CD4+ T cells sorted from blood. This sample's cell subset or site label indicates: CD45RA+ positively selected. This receptor carries the CDR3 CASRPGLFANTGELFF. The DNA is TGTGCCAGCAGACCAGGACTATTCGCGAACACCGGGGAGCTGTTTTTT.